This T cell receptor beta chain was obtained from a study of beta chain features in type 1 diabetes. Remarks on this clone: Its specificity is not known.

Expressed TCRB transcripts were sequenced, since all the RNA that had been isolated was reverse transcribed. Repertoires were generated with immunoSEQ multiplex PCR, while TCRdb's copy carries only in-frame clones and drops some. In the table there are over 120,000 clones, 8% to 13% of which are singletons. Findings and limits, study-wide: Patients with type 1 diabetes carried fewer insertions and had more deletions at their VDJ junctions. For TCRB rearrangement, an influence of HLA type remained unresolved here. Across all four CD4+ subsets, people with type 1 diabetes showed modestly shorter TCRB CDR3s. In cDNA sequencing, cells with high TCR expression could be over-represented.

Germline V gene sequence: CDR1 SGHDT, CDR2 YYEEEE. V gave up 3 bases and J gave up 5 bases; unmatched junction bases: 3. The CDR3 consists of 15 residues. Sequences were obtained from naive CD4+ T cells from blood. The rearrangement uses TRBV5-6 and TRBJ1-4, with TRBD1 matching 11 bases. This clonotype was obtained from a man aged 18 to 35 in good health. The DNA for the CDR3 is TGTGCCAGCAGCTGGGACAGGGGGAAGAATGAAAAACTGTTTTTT. The encoded protein is CASSWDRGKNEKLFF.